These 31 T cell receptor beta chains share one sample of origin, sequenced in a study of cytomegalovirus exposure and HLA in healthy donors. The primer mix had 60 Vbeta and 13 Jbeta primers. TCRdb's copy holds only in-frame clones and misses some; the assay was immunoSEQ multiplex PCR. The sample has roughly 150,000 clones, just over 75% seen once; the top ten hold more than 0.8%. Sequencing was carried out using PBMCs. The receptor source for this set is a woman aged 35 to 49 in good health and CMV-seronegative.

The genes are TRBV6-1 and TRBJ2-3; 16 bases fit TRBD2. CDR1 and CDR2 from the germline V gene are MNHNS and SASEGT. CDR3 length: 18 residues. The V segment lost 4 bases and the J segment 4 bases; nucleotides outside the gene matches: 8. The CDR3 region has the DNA TGTGCCAGCAGTGGCGGGGGACTAGCGGGAGGGGGGGCAGATACGCAGTATTTT. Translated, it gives CASSGGGLAGGGADTQYF.

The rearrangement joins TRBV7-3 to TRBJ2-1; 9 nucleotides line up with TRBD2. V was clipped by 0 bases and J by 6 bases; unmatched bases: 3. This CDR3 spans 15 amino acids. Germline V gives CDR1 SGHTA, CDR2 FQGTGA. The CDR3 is CASSLTLAGTNEQFF. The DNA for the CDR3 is TGTGCCAGCAGCTTAACACTAGCGGGTACCAATGAGCAGTTCTTC.

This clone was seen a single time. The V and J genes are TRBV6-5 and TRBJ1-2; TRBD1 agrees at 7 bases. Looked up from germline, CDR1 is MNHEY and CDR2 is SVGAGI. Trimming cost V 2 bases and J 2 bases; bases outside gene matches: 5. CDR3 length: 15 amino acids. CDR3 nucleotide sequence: TGTGCCAGCAGTTACATGGGACAGCCAAACTATGGCTACACCTTC. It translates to CASSYMGQPNYGYTF.

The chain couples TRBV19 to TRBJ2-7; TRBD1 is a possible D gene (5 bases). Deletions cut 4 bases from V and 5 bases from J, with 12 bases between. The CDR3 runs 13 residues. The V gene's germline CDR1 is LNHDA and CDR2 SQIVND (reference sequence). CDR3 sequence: CASSTGLVNEQYF. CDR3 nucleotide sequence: TGTGCCAGTAGTACAGGGTTGGTGAACGAGCAGTACTTC. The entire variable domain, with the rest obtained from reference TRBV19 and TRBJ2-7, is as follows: DGGITQSPKYLFRKEGQNVTLSCEQNLNHDAMYWYRQDPGQGLRLIYYSQIVNDFQKGDIAEGYSVSREKKESFPLTVTSAQKNPTAFYLCASSTGLVNEQYFGPGTRLTVT.

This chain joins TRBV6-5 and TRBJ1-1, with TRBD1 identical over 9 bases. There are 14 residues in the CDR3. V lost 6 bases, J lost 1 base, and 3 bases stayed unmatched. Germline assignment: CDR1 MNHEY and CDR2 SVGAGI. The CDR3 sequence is CASSRDRENTEAFF. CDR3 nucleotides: TGTGCCAGCAGCCGGGACAGGGAGAACACTGAAGCTTTCTTT.

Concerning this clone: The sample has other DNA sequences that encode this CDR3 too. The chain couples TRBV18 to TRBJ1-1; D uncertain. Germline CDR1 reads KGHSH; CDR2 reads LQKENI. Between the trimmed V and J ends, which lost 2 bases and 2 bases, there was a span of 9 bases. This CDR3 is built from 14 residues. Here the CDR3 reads CASSPDTSNTEAFF. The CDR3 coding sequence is TGTGCCAGCTCACCAGACACCTCTAACACTGAAGCTTTCTTT. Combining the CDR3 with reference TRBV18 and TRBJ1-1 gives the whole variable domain NAGVMQNPRHLVRRRGQEARLRCSPMKGHSHVYWYRQLPEEGLKFMVYLQKENIIDESGMPKERFSAEFPKEGPSILRIQQVVRGDSAAYFCASSPDTSNTEAFFGQGTRLTVV.

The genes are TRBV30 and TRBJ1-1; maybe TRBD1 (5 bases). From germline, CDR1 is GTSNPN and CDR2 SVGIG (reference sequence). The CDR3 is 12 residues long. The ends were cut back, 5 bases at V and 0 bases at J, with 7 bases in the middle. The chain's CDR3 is CAWGHMNTEAFF. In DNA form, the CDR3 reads TGTGCCTGGGGACACATGAACACTGAAGCTTTCTTT.

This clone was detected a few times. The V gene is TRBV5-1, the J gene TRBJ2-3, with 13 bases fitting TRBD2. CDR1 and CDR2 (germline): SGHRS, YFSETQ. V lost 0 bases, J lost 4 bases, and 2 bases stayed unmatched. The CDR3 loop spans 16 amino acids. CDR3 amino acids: CASSLGTSGSADTQYF. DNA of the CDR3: TGCGCCAGCAGCTTGGGGACTAGCGGGAGCGCAGATACGCAGTATTTT.

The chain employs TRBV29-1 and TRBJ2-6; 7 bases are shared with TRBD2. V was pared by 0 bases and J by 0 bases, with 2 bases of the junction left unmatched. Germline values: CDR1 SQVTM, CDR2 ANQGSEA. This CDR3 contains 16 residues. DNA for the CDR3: TGCAGCGTTGAAGAGGGAGGGGCCTCTGGGGCCAACGTCCTGACTTTC. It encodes CSVEEGGASGANVLTF.

The CDR3 nucleotides read TGTGCCAGCAGCCGACGACAGGGAACCTCCACCGGGGAGCTGTTTTTT. Its translation: CASSRRQGTSTGELFF. The chain carries TRBV14 and TRBJ2-2; 7 nucleotides agree with TRBD1. V lost 4 bases and J lost 4; bases outside the gene matches: 9. The CDR3 is 16 amino acids. CDR1 SGHDN and CDR2 FVKESK come from the germline V gene.

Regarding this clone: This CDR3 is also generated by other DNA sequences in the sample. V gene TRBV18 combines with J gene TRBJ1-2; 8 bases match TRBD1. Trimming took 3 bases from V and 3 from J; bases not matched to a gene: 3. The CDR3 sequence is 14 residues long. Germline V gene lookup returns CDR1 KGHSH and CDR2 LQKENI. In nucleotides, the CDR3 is TGTGCCAGCTCACCGGACAGGGATTACTATGGCTACACCTTC. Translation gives CASSPDRDYYGYTF.

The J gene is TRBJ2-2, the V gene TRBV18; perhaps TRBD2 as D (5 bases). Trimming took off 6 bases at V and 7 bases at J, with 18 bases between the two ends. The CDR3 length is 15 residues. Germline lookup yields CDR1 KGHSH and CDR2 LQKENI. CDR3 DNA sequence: TGTGCCAGCTCCCCGCTCGTCGGTCGGGACGGGGAGCTGTTTTTT. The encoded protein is CASSPLVGRDGELFF.

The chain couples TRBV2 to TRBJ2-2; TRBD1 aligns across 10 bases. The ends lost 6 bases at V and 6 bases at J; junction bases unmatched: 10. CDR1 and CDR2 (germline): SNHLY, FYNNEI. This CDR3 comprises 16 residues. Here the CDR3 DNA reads TGTGCCAGCAGCGGTACGGACAGGGGGAGGGCCGGGGAGCTGTTTTTT. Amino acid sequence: CASSGTDRGRAGELFF.

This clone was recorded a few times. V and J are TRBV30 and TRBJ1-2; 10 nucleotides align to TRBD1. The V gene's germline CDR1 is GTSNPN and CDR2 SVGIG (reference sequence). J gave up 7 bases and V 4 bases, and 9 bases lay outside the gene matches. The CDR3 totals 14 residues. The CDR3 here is CAWTRQGAPTGYTF. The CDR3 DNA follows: TGTGCCTGGACCAGACAGGGGGCTCCCACTGGCTACACCTTC. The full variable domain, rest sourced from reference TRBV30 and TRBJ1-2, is SQTIHQWPATLVQPVGSPLSLECTVEGTSNPNLYWYRQAAGRGLQLLFYSVGIGQISSEVPQNLSASRPQDRQFILSSKKLLLSDSGFYLCAWTRQGAPTGYTFGSGTRLTVV.

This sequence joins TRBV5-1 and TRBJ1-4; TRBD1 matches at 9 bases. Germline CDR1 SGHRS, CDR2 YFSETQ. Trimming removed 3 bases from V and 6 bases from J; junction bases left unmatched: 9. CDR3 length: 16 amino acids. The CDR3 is CASSSGTGQGYEKLFF. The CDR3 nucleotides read TGCGCCAGCAGCTCCGGAACGGGACAGGGATATGAAAAACTGTTTTTT.

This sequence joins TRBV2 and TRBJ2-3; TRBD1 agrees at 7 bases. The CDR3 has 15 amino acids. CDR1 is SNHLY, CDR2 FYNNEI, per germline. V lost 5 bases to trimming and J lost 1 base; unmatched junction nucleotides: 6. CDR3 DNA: TGTGCCAGCAGTCCGCAGGGGGTGGGCACAGATACGCAGTATTTT. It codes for CASSPQGVGTDTQYF.

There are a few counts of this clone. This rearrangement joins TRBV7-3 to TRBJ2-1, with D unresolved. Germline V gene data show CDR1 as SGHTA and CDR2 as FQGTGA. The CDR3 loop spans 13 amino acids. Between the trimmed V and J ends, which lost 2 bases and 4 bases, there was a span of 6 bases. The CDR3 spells CASSLVSYNEQFF. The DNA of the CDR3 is TGTGCCAGCAGCTTAGTGTCGTACAATGAGCAGTTCTTC.

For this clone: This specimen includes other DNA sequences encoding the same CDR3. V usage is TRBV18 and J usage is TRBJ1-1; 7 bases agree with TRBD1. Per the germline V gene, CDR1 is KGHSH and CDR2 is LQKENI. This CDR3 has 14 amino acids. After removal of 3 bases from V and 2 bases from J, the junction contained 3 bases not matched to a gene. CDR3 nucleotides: TGTGCCAGCTCACCTCGACAGGGCAACACTGAAGCTTTCTTT. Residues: CASSPRQGNTEAFF. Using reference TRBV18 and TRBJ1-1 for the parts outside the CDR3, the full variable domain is NAGVMQNPRHLVRRRGQEARLRCSPMKGHSHVYWYRQLPEEGLKFMVYLQKENIIDESGMPKERFSAEFPKEGPSILRIQQVVRGDSAAYFCASSPRQGNTEAFFGQGTRLTVV.

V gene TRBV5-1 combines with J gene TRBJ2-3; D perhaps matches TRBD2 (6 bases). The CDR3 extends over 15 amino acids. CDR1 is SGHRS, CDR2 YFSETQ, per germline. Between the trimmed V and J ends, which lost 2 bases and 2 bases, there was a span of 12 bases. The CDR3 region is CASSFAGSPTDTQYF. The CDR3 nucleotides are TGCGCCAGCAGCTTCGCGGGGTCGCCCACAGATACGCAGTATTTT.

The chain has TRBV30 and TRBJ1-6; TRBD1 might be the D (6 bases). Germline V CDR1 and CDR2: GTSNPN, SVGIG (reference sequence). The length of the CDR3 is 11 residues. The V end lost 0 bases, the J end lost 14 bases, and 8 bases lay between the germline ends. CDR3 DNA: TGTGCCTGGAGTGTCAGGGGTTCCCTCCACTTT. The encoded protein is CAWSVRGSLHF.

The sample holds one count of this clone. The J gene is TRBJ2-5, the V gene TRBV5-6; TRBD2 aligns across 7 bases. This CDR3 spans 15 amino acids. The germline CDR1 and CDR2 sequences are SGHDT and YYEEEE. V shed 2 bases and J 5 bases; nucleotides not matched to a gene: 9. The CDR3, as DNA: TGTGCCAGCAGCTTCCGGGCGGGAGCGGGGGAGACCCAGTACTTC. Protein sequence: CASSFRAGAGETQYF.

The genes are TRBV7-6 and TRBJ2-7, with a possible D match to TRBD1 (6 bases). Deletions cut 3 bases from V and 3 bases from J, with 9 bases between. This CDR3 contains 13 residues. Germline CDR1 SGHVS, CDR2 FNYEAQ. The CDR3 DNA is TGTGCCAGCAGCTTCGGCAGGGGCTACGAGCAGTACTTC. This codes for CASSFGRGYEQYF.

CDR3 residues: CASSFGSGRGYEQYF. In DNA form, the CDR3 reads TGTGCCAGCAGTTTCGGGAGCGGGAGGGGCTACGAGCAGTACTTC. The chain employs TRBV28 and TRBJ2-7; TRBD2 matches 10 bases. The CDR3 runs to 15 residues. The ends lost 3 bases at V and 3 bases at J; junction bases unmatched: 5. The germline V gene has CDR1 MDHEN and CDR2 SYDVKM.

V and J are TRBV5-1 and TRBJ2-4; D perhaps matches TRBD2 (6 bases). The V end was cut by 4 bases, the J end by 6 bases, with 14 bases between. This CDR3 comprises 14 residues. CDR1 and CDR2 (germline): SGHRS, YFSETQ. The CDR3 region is CASSDPGGPNIQYF. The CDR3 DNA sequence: TGCGCCAGCAGCGACCCCGGAGGGCCAAACATTCAGTACTTC. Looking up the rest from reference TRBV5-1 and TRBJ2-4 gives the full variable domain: KAGVTQTPRYLIKTRGQQVTLSCSPISGHRSVSWYQQTPGQGLQFLFEYFSETQRNKGNFPGRFSGRQFSNSRSEMNVSTLELGDSALYLCASSDPGGPNIQYFGAGTRLSVL.

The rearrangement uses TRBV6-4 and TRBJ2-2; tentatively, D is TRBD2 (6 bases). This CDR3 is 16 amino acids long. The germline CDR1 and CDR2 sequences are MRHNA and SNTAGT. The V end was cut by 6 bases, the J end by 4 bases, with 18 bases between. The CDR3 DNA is TGTGCCAGCAGCGACAAGCCGGGAGCTATCACCGGGGAGCTGTTTTTT. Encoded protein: CASSDKPGAITGELFF.

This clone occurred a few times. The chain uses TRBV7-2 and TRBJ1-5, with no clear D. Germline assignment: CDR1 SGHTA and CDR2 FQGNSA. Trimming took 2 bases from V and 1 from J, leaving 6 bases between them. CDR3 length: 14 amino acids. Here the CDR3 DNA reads TGTGCCAGCAGCTTAACAACAAGCAATCAGCCCCAGCATTTT. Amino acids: CASSLTTSNQPQHF.

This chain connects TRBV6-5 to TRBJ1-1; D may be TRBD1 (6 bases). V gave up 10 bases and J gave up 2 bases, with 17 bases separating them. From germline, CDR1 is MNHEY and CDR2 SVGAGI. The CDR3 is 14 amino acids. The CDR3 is CATFGRGGNTEAFF. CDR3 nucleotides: TGTGCCACCTTTGGGAGGGGGGGCAACACTGAAGCTTTCTTT.

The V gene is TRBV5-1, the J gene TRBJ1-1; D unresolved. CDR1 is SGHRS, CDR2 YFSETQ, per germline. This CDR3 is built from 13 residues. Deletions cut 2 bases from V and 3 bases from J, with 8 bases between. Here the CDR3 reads CASSFNRDTEAFF. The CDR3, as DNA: TGCGCCAGCAGCTTCAATCGGGACACTGAAGCTTTCTTT.

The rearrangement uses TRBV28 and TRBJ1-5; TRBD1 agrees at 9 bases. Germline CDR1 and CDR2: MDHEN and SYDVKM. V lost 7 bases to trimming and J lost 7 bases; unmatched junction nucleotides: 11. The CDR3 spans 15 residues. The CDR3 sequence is CASTPRDRAGQPQHF. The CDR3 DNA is TGTGCCAGCACCCCGCGGGACAGGGCCGGGCAGCCCCAGCATTTT.

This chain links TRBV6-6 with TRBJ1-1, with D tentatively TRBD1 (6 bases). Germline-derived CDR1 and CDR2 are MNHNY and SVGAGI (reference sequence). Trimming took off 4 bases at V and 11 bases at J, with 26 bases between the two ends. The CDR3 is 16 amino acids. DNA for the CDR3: TGTGCCAGCAGTTTTAACCAACAGGGCTATCCCACGGGGGCTTTCTTT. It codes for CASSFNQQGYPTGAFF.

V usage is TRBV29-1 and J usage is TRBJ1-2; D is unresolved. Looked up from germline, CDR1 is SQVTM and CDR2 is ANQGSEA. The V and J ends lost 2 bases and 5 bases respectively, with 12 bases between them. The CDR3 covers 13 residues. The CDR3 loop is CSVETTVLYGYTF. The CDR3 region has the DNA TGCAGCGTTGAAACCACAGTTCTGTATGGCTACACCTTC.